The source of this TCR beta chain is a study of T-cell reconstitution after alpha-beta-depleted transplantation in children. Study-level findings and limits: Surviving recipient T cells and thymic progenitors accounted for the high day-60 TCRbeta diversity observed in some patients. T cells produced anew were the main source of T-cell counts and diversity one year after transplant. Reported findings indicate that, about two months after transplant, alpha-beta T cells came from several hundred expanded clones, which were derived from non-depleted graft cells.

The ends lost 5 bases at V and 2 bases at J; junction bases unmatched: 6. This CDR3 region has 14 residues. Germline values: CDR1 DFQATT, CDR2 SNEGSKA (reference sequence). Unique molecular identifiers tagged the TCRbeta library. TCRdb redid the calling of the PCR reads with MiXCR, one entry per CDR3 protein. The table lists more than 15,000 distinct CDR3 sequences, around 5.8% of them singletons, with less than 7% in the top ten. This clonotype is medium-sized by share. The antigen is unknown. This material consisted of PBMCs, taken before TCRalphabeta/CD19-depleted stem cell transplant. The receptor's source is a boy aged 5-17 years with acute lymphoblastic leukemia, due to receive a stem cell transplant. The chain carries TRBV20-1 and TRBJ2-3; 8 nucleotides agree with TRBD2. CDR3 protein: CSAQRGPSTDTQYF. CDR3 in DNA: TGCAGTGCTCAGCGGGGGCCCTCCACAGATACGCAGTATTTT.